These 9 T cell receptor beta chains were all obtained from the same sample, sequenced in a study of T cells in Graves' hyperthyroidism and ophthalmopathy. TCR beta CDR3 regions were amplified from RNA. RT-PCR in the first round (using the HTBI primer set) targeted the TCR CDR3. TCRdb used MiXCR to reprocess the multiplex PCR reads, holding one entry per CDR3 protein. This sample has under 350,000 distinct CDR3 sequences, with 15% to 20% found just once. Material: blood. These receptors were obtained from a woman aged 60-75 years with Graves' ophthalmopathy.

This clonotype was detected only a few times. This chain joins TRBV6-5 and TRBJ1-6; tentatively, D is TRBD1 (5 bases). Germline lookup yields CDR1 MNHEY and CDR2 SVGAGI. V lost 2 bases to trimming and J lost 0 bases, with 5 bases between them. The CDR3 extends over 15 amino acids. This CDR3 reads CASSYDSSYNSPLHF. CDR3 sequence (DNA): TGTGCCAGCAGTTACGACAGCTCCTATAATTCACCCCTCCACTTT.

The sample holds a few counts of this clonotype. The V and J genes are TRBV19 and TRBJ2-1; 7 bases agree with TRBD2. Unmatched junction bases numbered 7, after V lost 6 bases and J lost 2 bases. The CDR3 runs 15 residues. Germline loops: CDR1 LNHDA, CDR2 SQIVND (reference sequence). The chain's CDR3 is CASRHAGATYNEQFF. CDR3 nucleotide sequence: TGTGCCAGTAGACATGCGGGAGCAACCTACAATGAGCAGTTCTTC.

This clonotype was seen many times. The chain employs TRBV20-1 and TRBJ1-6; D gene uncertain. The germline V and J ends were trimmed by 2 bases and 10 bases, with 9 bases remaining between them. The germline CDR1 and CDR2 sequences are DFQATT and SNEGSKA (reference sequence). CDR3 length equals 12 residues. CDR3 loop: CSARSQRSPLHF. CDR3 DNA sequence: TGCAGTGCTAGATCGCAACGCTCACCCCTCCACTTT.

This clonotype has only a few counts. The chain has TRBV6-2 or TRBV6-3 and TRBJ2-7; 7 nucleotides agree with TRBD1. Germline V lookup: CDR1 MNHEY, CDR2 SVGEGT. The CDR3 consists of 15 residues. The junction had 10 bases not matched to a gene; V was cut back by 6 bases and J by 2 bases. CDR3 in amino acids: CASRPTGLGTYEQYF. The CDR3 bases are TGTGCCAGCAGACCGACAGGGTTAGGGACCTACGAGCAGTACTTC.

A single count supports this clonotype. The junction does not match germline at one end; this may be a read error. CDR3 nucleotide sequence: TGCGCCAGCAGCCAAGATACAAGTTTTGACTATGGCTACACCTTC. Its protein product is CASSQDTSFDYGYTF. J is TRBJ1-2 and V is TRBV7-9; D unclear. The CDR3 sequence is 15 residues long. Germline lookup yields CDR1 SEHNR and CDR2 FQNEAQ (reference sequence).

This clonotype has at least ten counts. In DNA, the CDR3 is TGTGCCAGCAGCTTAGTGGGGGCCCATGGCTACACCTTC. Its protein product is CASSLVGAHGYTF. This chain connects TRBV7-9 to TRBJ1-2, with D perhaps matching TRBD1 (6 bases). V lost 1 base and J lost 6, with 9 bases in between. Germline CDR1 and CDR2: SEHNR and FQNEAQ (reference sequence). The CDR3 totals 13 residues.

The sample holds many counts of this clonotype. The gene calls are TRBV28 and TRBJ1-5; D is undetermined. The germline gives CDR1 MDHEN, CDR2 SYDVKM. V was pared by 5 bases and J by 7 bases, with 12 bases between. The CDR3 is made up of 13 amino acids. CDR3 coding DNA: TGTGCCAGCAGTCCCTTAGACCCCCAGCCCCAGCATTTT. Translation gives CASSPLDPQPQHF. The variable domain in full, with the rest retrieved from reference TRBV28 and TRBJ1-5, is DVKVTQSSRYLVKRTGEKVFLECVQDMDHENMFWYRQDPGLGLRLIYFSYDVKMKEKGDIPEGYSVSREKKERFSLILESASTNQTSMYLCASSPLDPQPQHFGDGTRLSIL.

This clonotype was found many times. CDR3 region: CASSFGQDQPQHF. The CDR3 nucleotides read TGTGCCAGCAGTTTCGGACAGGATCAGCCCCAGCATTTT. The J gene is TRBJ1-5, the V gene TRBV27; 7 nucleotides line up with TRBD1. This CDR3 spans 13 amino acids. CDR1 is MNHEY, CDR2 SMNVEV, per germline (reference sequence). V dropped 3 bases and J dropped 5; count of bases not matched to a gene: 1.

This clonotype was counted at least ten times. The rearrangement joins TRBV6-1 to TRBJ2-7, with a possible D match to TRBD2 (6 bases). Trimming took 5 bases from V and 2 from J, leaving 13 bases between them. The CDR3 runs 14 residues. Germline assignment: CDR1 MNHNS and CDR2 SASEGT. The CDR3: CASSSTSSTYEQYF. The CDR3 nucleotides are TGTGCCAGCAGTTCTACTAGCTCGACCTACGAGCAGTACTTC.